The 8 T cell receptor beta chains in this list originate from one sample, sequenced in a study of shared clonotypes between healthy human individuals. Clones were sequenced by immunoSEQ multiplex PCR, and TCRdb holds only the in-frame ones, with some missing. The sample consists of more than 2,000,000 clones, 90% to 95% of them appearing once. The material sequenced was naive CD4+ T cells from PBMCs. Subset given: CD45RA+ positively selected. All receptors derive from a man aged 18 to 30 in good health. Some clones in this sample may be carry-over from other donors' samples.

The rearrangement links TRBV2 to TRBJ2-7; 9 nucleotides agree with TRBD1. The V gene end was trimmed by 8 bases and the J gene end by 5 bases; junction bases not matched to a gene: 16. The CDR3 is 16 amino acids. Germline values: CDR1 SNHLY, CDR2 FYNNEI. The CDR3 region has the DNA TGTGCCAGCTCACGAAGGAGGGGACAGGGTGGTAACGAGCAGTACTTC. Translating it yields CASSRRRGQGGNEQYF.

This chain joins TRBV7-2 and TRBJ2-3, with D possibly matching TRBD2 (7 bases). This CDR3 is built from 17 residues. V shed 5 bases and J shed 6 bases, with 24 bases lying between them. Germline V gene sequence: CDR1 SGHTA, CDR2 FQGNSA. The CDR3 is CASSKAGARTLRDTQYF. The CDR3 region has the DNA TGTGCCAGCAGCAAGGCGGGGGCTAGGACACTAAGGGATACGCAGTATTTT.

This chain connects TRBV9 to TRBJ2-7, with TRBD1 identical over 12 bases. V trimming: 4 bases; J trimming: 9 bases; junction bases outside the gene matches: 5. The CDR3 extends over 13 amino acids. The germline V gene has CDR1 SGDLS and CDR2 YYNGEE. The CDR3 bases are TGTGCCAGCAGCCCCGGGACAGGGGGCGGGCAGTACTTC. It translates to CASSPGTGGGQYF.

This clone was picked up one time. The V call is TRBV27, the J call TRBJ2-7, with 7 bases matching TRBD1. The CDR3 contains 15 residues. Germline CDR1 MNHEY, CDR2 SMNVEV (reference sequence). V lost 2 bases and J lost 2; bases outside the gene matches: 6. The CDR3 coding sequence is TGTGCCAGCAGTTTACGACGGGACAGTGCCTACGAGCAGTACTTC. The encoded protein is CASSLRRDSAYEQYF.

This clone was detected once. This sequence joins TRBV7-2 and TRBJ2-4; D ambiguous. V gave up 7 bases and J gave up 7 bases, with 17 bases separating them. This CDR3 has 14 amino acids. From germline, CDR1 is SGHTA and CDR2 FQGNSA. The CDR3 protein is CASTPQPNHNIQYF. In nucleotides, the CDR3 is TGTGCCAGCACCCCACAACCTAATCACAACATTCAGTACTTC.

The chain uses TRBV6-1 and TRBJ2-7; D gene unclear. The CDR3 runs to 15 residues. The germline V gene encodes CDR1 MNHNS and CDR2 SASEGT. V was trimmed by 1 base and J by 2 bases, leaving 12 bases between them. The CDR3 protein is CASSEVPVTTYEQYF. Here the CDR3 DNA reads TGTGCCAGCAGTGAAGTTCCAGTCACCACCTACGAGCAGTACTTC.

The gene calls are TRBV19 and TRBJ1-4; 7 bases map to TRBD1. Germline loops: CDR1 LNHDA, CDR2 SQIVND (reference sequence). V shed 5 bases and J 0 bases; nucleotides not matched to a gene: 9. CDR3 length: 17 residues. The CDR3 DNA reads TGTGCCAGTAGTTCCCCGCGGGACAGCACAACTAATGAAAAACTGTTTTTT. It codes for CASSSPRDSTTNEKLFF.

The V call is TRBV28, the J call TRBJ2-1, with D uncertain. In germline, CDR1 is MDHEN, CDR2 SYDVKM. The CDR3 is 11 residues long. Trimming removed 2 bases at V and 9 bases at J, with 5 bases between. In nucleotides, the CDR3 is TGTGCCAGCAGTTTAAATCGTGAGCAGTTCTTC. Amino acids: CASSLNREQFF.